This T cell receptor (beta chain) stems from a study of blood T cell repertoires in COVID-19. Germline V gives CDR1 MNHEY, CDR2 SVGAGI. The CDR3 has 13 amino acids. With 7 bases removed from V and 4 bases from J, the gap between germline ends came to 11 bases. This clone was seen only once. Using immunoSEQ multiplex PCR, the repertoire was profiled, and TCRdb retains in-frame clones only, with some absent. The sample carries roughly 240,000 clones, roughly 86% recorded once. The sequenced sample was peripheral blood. This rearrangement joins TRBV6-5 to TRBJ1-5; no firm D call. The origin of this receptor is a woman aged 55-69 years who had recovered from COVID-19. This chain's CDR3 is CASTSGINQPQHF. The CDR3 nucleotides are TGTGCCAGCACAAGCGGCATTAATCAGCCCCAGCATTTT.